This T cell receptor (beta chain) was obtained from a study of T cells in Graves' hyperthyroidism and ophthalmopathy. Notes on the study in general: Blood also showed most of the thyroid clonotypes that were expanded above 0.001.

Pregnant or lactating patients were excluded, as were those with uncontrolled infection or other autoimmune disease. Each diagnosis was grounded in clinical symptoms, serum thyroxine and TRAb, thyroid ultrasound, and orbital computed tomography. TCR beta CDR3 regions were amplified from RNA. When the TCR CDR3 underwent first-round RT-PCR, the HTBI primer set was used. TCRdb reanalysed the multiplex PCR reads using MiXCR and keeps one entry per CDR3 protein. Seen here are hundreds of thousands of distinct CDR3 sequences, about 14% observed once, and the top ten hold less than 15%. The length of the CDR3 is 17 residues. The V gene's germline CDR1 is DFQATT and CDR2 SNEGSKA (reference sequence). Unmatched junction bases numbered 11, after V lost 0 bases and J lost 4 bases. This clonotype was detected many times. Its antigen is not identified.

This clonotype was obtained from a man aged 18 to 30 with Graves' ophthalmopathy. What was sequenced was blood. The V call is TRBV20-1, the J call TRBJ2-1; 8 bases match TRBD2. CDR3 nucleotide sequence: TGCAGTGCTAGAGATGAAGCCAGCGGGGGCCGATACAATGAGCAGTTCTTC. Translation: CSARDEASGGRYNEQFF.